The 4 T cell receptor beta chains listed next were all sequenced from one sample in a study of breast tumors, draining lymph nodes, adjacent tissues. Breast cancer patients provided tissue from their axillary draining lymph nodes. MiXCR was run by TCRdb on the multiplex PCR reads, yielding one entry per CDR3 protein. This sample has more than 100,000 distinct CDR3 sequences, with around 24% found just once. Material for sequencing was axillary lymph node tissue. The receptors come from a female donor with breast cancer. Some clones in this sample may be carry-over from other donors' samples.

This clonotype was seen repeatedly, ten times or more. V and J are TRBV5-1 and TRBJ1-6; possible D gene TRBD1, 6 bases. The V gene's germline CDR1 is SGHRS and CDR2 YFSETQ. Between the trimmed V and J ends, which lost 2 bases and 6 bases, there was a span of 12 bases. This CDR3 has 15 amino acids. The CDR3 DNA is TGCGCCAGCAGCTTATCAGGACAGACTAATTCACCCCTCCACTTT. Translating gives CASSLSGQTNSPLHF.

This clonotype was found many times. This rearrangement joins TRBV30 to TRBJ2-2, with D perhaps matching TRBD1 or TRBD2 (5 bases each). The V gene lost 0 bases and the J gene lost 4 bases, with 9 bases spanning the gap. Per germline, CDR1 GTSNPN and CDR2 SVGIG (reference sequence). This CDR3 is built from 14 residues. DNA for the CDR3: TGTGCCTGGAGTGTACTGGGGGTCACCGGGGAGCTGTTTTTT. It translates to CAWSVLGVTGELFF.

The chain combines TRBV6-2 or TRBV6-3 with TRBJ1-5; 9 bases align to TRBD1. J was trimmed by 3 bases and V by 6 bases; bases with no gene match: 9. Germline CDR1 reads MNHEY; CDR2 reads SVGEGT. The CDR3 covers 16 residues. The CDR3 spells CASRSGTGLNNQPQHF. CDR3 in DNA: TGTGCCAGCAGATCCGGGACAGGGTTGAACAATCAGCCCCAGCATTTT.

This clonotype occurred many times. The CDR3 reads CSARKDLHNEQFF. The CDR3 nucleotides read TGCAGTGCTAGAAAGGACTTACACAATGAGCAGTTCTTC. The chain links TRBV20-1 to TRBJ2-1, with D maybe TRBD2 (5 bases). The CDR3 loop spans 13 amino acids. CDR1 and CDR2 from the germline V gene are DFQATT and SNEGSKA (reference sequence). V gave up 2 bases and J gave up 5 bases, with 10 bases separating them.